The sequence of this T cell receptor (beta chain) was determined in a study of spatial heterogeneity in lung cancer. Study-level points and caveats: The study found that expanded intratumoral alpha and beta TCR counts tracked tumor mutation counts.

Germline assignment: CDR1 LGHNT and CDR2 FRNRAP. Trimming pared 3 bases from V and 9 bases from J, leaving 9 bases between. This CDR3 region has 12 residues. On each TCR cDNA molecule, a unique molecular identifier was present. TCRdb re-analysed the 5' RACE reads in MiXCR, keeping a single row per CDR3 protein. The repertoire includes around 100,000 distinct CDR3 sequences, 4.4% of them detected once, and 21% sits in the top ten. Described time point: sample taken at primary tumor resection. There were roughly 72 donors, all of them untreated patients with early-stage non-small cell lung cancer. Regarding this clonotype: The antigen remains unidentified.

The chain uses TRBV12-5 and TRBJ1-5, with a weak D call TRBD1 (5 bases). Sequenced material: lung tumor tissue, taken at surgery. The TCR comes from a male donor with early-stage non-small cell lung cancer. CDR3 coding DNA: TGTGCTAGTGGTTTCCCGAGGGGGCCCCAGCATTTT. Its translation is CASGFPRGPQHF.